This entry features one TCR beta chain sequence. Its antigen is unidentified. The study ran its PCR with 60 Vbeta and 13 Jbeta primers. Assay: immunoSEQ multiplex PCR; the TCRdb copy retains only in-frame clones and omits some. The sample has fewer than 110,000 clones; about 72% are singletons. V was shortened by 3 bases and J by 1 base, with 6 bases between the two germline ends. CDR1 SGHRS and CDR2 YFSETQ come from the germline V gene. The CDR3 is made up of 13 amino acids. These data originate in a study of cytomegalovirus exposure and HLA in healthy donors. General study points: Diagnosis of cytomegalovirus status made by the classifier reportedly showed high specificity and sensitivity.

Material for sequencing was PBMCs. The gene calls are TRBV5-1 and TRBJ2-3; weak D call: TRBD2 (6 bases). This receptor was identified in a man between 18 and 35 years old in good health and CMV-seronegative. CDR3 bases: TGCGCCAGCAGCTCGGGGGGCACAGATACGCAGTATTTT. Translated: CASSSGGTDTQYF.